This record concerns one T cell receptor (beta chain) sequence. Its matching antigen is unknown. These data come from a study of T cells in tuberculosis. Overall study results and limits: The TCR-beta difference was not significant; alpha differences partly reflected length.

TCRdb's copy holds only in-frame clones and misses some; the assay was immunoSEQ multiplex PCR. The sample has tens of thousands of clones; roughly nine tenths are singletons. Time point here: new active TB diagnosis, blood taken before or within 7 days of starting treatment. HIV-seronegative South African adults aged 18 years or older had newly diagnosed active tuberculosis. The sequencing used PBMCs, collected at tuberculosis diagnosis. The clonotype was recovered from an adult with tuberculosis.

The CDR3 nucleotides read TGTGCCAGCTTAGAAAGCGGGGAAGAGACCCAGTACTTC. Protein product: CASLESGEETQYF. The chain combines TRBV7-2 with TRBJ2-5; 7 nucleotides line up with TRBD2. The CDR3 is 13 residues long. In germline, CDR1 is SGHTA, CDR2 FQGNSA. V dropped 8 bases and J dropped 3; count of bases not matched to a gene: 6.